These 3 T cell receptor beta chains share one sample of origin, sequenced in a study of control samples from healthy donors and cancer patients. Produced via immunoSEQ multiplex PCR; TCRdb's table is partial and in-frame only. This sample has 130,000 or so clones, with about 88% found just once. Specimen: blood. The receptors originated from a man aged 50 to 60 in good health.

The chain carries TRBV12-5 and TRBJ2-2; no reliable D call. The CDR3 covers 12 residues. V was shortened by 0 bases and J by 7 bases, with 3 bases between the two germline ends. The germline CDR1 and CDR2 sequences are LGHNT and FRNRAP. The CDR3 region has the DNA TGTGCTAGTGGTTTGGTAGACGGGGAGCTGTTTTTT. Its translation: CASGLVDGELFF. Variable domain in full (rest from reference TRBV12-5 and TRBJ2-2): DARVTQTPRHKVTEMGQEVTMRCQPILGHNTVFWYRQTMMQGLELLAYFRNRAPLDDSGMPKDRFSAEMPDATLATLKIQPSEPRDSAVYFCASGLVDGELFFGEGSRLTVL.

This sequence joins TRBV11-2 and TRBJ1-4; D gene unclear. Germline V gives CDR1 SGHAT, CDR2 FQNNGV. V was cut by 2 bases and J by 0 bases, with 4 bases left in between. This CDR3 contains 14 residues. The CDR3 DNA reads TGTGCCAGCAGCTTAACGCCAACTAATGAAAAACTGTTTTTT. Encoded protein: CASSLTPTNEKLFF. The variable domain in full, completed from reference TRBV11-2 and TRBJ1-4, reads EAGVAQSPRYKIIEKRQSVAFWCNPISGHATLYWYQQILGQGPKLLIQFQNNGVVDDSQLPKDRFSAERLKGVDSTLKIQPAKLEDSAVYLCASSLTPTNEKLFFGSGTQLSVL.

The chain couples TRBV4-2 to TRBJ2-3; 11 bases map to TRBD1. The V segment lost 2 bases and the J segment 6 bases; nucleotides outside the gene matches: 13. Germline-derived CDR1 and CDR2 are LGHNA and YNFKEQ. The CDR3 runs 18 residues. CDR3 sequence: CASSQNWRTGGPHDTQYF. The CDR3 nucleotides are TGTGCCAGCAGCCAAAATTGGAGGACAGGGGGCCCACATGATACGCAGTATTTT.